This entry lists 22 T cell receptor beta chains sequenced from one sample in a study of blood T cell repertoires in COVID-19. Method: immunoSEQ multiplex PCR; TCRdb's copy keeps in-frame clones and lacks some. The table records 120,000 to 150,000 clones, over 75% of them present only once. What was sequenced was peripheral blood. The receptor set was obtained from a man aged 60 to 69 with active or convalescent COVID-19.

The chain employs TRBV27 and TRBJ2-3; D not resolved. Germline V gene sequence: CDR1 MNHEY, CDR2 SMNVEV (reference sequence). This CDR3 is built from 13 residues. Trimming took off 6 bases at V and 5 bases at J, with 12 bases between the two ends. CDR3 residues: CASREPLGDTQYF. CDR3 DNA: TGTGCCAGCAGGGAGCCCCTCGGAGATACGCAGTATTTT.

The chain recombines TRBV30 with TRBJ1-1; D not certain. The germline V gene has CDR1 GTSNPN and CDR2 SVGIG (reference sequence). Trimming shortened V by 3 bases and J by 5 bases, and 13 bases separated the two germline ends. The CDR3 covers 13 residues. The CDR3, as DNA: TGTGCCTGGAGGGCGGGCCATCGTACTGAAGCTTTCTTT. Translating it yields CAWRAGHRTEAFF.

This rearrangement joins TRBV7-9 to TRBJ1-1; 10 positions agree with TRBD1. After removal of 4 bases from V and 7 bases from J, the junction contained 9 bases not matched to a gene. CDR1 and CDR2 from the germline V gene are SEHNR and FQNEAQ (reference sequence). The CDR3 is made up of 15 amino acids. CDR3 DNA: TGTGCCAGCAGCTCGGGCGACAGGGGGCATGATGAAGCTTTCTTT. This encodes CASSSGDRGHDEAFF.

The V call is TRBV6-2 or TRBV6-3, the J call TRBJ1-3; no clear D gene. The CDR3 contains 15 residues. Germline CDR1 is MNHEY and CDR2 is SVGEGT. Trimming stripped 2 bases from V and 2 bases from J, with 10 bases between. The CDR3 sequence is CASSYPLTPGNTIYF. In nucleotides, the CDR3 is TGTGCCAGCAGTTACCCCCTGACACCTGGAAACACCATATATTTT.

The genes are TRBV21-1 and TRBJ2-7; the table calls TRBD2, which could not be checked here. TRBV21-1 is a pseudogene segment. This CDR3 contains 15 residues. CDR3 amino acids: CASSKGGGDRYEQYF. CDR3 nucleotide sequence: TGTGCCAGCAGCAAAGGGGGGGGAGACCGCTACGAGCAGTACTTC.

This clone was counted a few times. CDR3 bases: TGTGCCAGTAGTATCTTCGGACTAGCGGGAGGGTCGAGATCTTACAATGAGCAGTTCTTC. Protein product: CASSIFGLAGGSRSYNEQFF. This rearrangement joins TRBV19 to TRBJ2-1, with 15 bases matching TRBD2. CDR1 and CDR2 (germline): LNHDA, SQIVND (reference sequence). The CDR3 has 20 amino acids. With V trimmed by 3 bases and J by 4 bases, 13 bases remained unmatched.

The chain links TRBV7-9 to TRBJ1-2; possibly TRBD1 for D (5 bases). This CDR3 comprises 11 residues. V dropped 7 bases and J dropped 5 bases, with 8 bases sitting between them. Germline V CDR1 and CDR2: SEHNR, FQNEAQ (reference sequence). This CDR3 is CASTPGYGYTF. CDR3 in DNA: TGTGCCAGCACCCCAGGGTATGGCTACACCTTC.

A single count supports this clone. V gene TRBV19 combines with J gene TRBJ2-1, with a tentative D call TRBD1 (6 bases). V lost 2 bases, J lost 1 base, and 12 bases lay in between. The CDR3 covers 16 residues. Germline CDR1 reads LNHDA; CDR2 reads SQIVND (reference sequence). In nucleotides, the CDR3 is TGTGCCAGTAGTATACCAGGGGCTGGTTCCTACAATGAGCAGTTCTTC. It specifies CASSIPGAGSYNEQFF.

This rearrangement joins TRBV19 to TRBJ1-5, with D perhaps matching TRBD1 (6 bases). Trimming took 6 bases from V and 4 from J, leaving 10 bases between them. The CDR3 runs 13 residues. Germline V gene sequence: CDR1 LNHDA, CDR2 SQIVND (reference sequence). CDR3 region: CASRDSLNQPQHF. Written as DNA, the CDR3 is TGTGCCAGTAGGGACAGCTTAAATCAGCCCCAGCATTTT.

This chain uses TRBV28 with TRBJ2-7; D uncertain. V shed 6 bases and J shed 3 bases, with 12 bases lying between them. Germline values: CDR1 MDHEN, CDR2 SYDVKM. The CDR3 totals 13 residues. CDR3 loop: CASSLTSLYEQYF. The DNA for the CDR3 is TGTGCCAGCAGCTTAACATCCCTCTACGAGCAGTACTTC.

This chain joins TRBV11-3 and TRBJ2-3, with TRBD1 matching 7 bases. The length of the CDR3 is 14 residues. Trimming removed 2 bases from V and 2 bases from J; junction bases left unmatched: 1. Germline CDR1 is SGHNT and CDR2 is YENEEA. In DNA form, the CDR3 reads TGTGCCAGCAGCTTACAGGGGGACACAGATACGCAGTATTTT. Translation gives CASSLQGDTDTQYF.

V is TRBV6-4 and J is TRBJ2-3, with D possibly TRBD2 on 6 matching bases. This CDR3 region has 15 residues. Trimming removed 4 bases at V and 1 base at J, with 12 bases between. Germline assignment: CDR1 MRHNA and CDR2 SNTAGT. This CDR3 reads CASSVGGSGTDTQYF. The CDR3 bases are TGTGCCAGCAGTGTCGGGGGATCAGGCACAGATACGCAGTATTTT.

This chain joins TRBV11-1 and TRBJ2-7, with 7 bases lining up with TRBD1. V shed 5 bases and J 4 bases; nucleotides not matched to a gene: 5. The CDR3 is 13 residues long. Looked up from germline, CDR1 is SGHAT and CDR2 is FQDESV (reference sequence). CDR3 sequence (DNA): TGTGCCAGCAGCCCGGGACAGATTTACGAGCAGTACTTC. This codes for CASSPGQIYEQYF.

Note on this clone: A much larger clone lies one base from this, so it may be a read error. This chain links TRBV27 with TRBJ1-5; 10 bases fit TRBD1. This CDR3 has 14 residues. After removal of 9 bases from V and 2 bases from J, the junction contained 4 bases not matched to a gene. CDR1 MNHEY and CDR2 SMNVEV come from the germline V gene (reference sequence). In nucleotides, the CDR3 is TGTGCCAGTAGTGGGACAGGGGGCAATCAGCCCCAGCATTTT. Protein product: CASSGTGGNQPQHF.

V is TRBV7-2 and J is TRBJ1-5, with a tentative D call TRBD1 (6 bases). V lost 1 base, J lost 7 bases, and 11 bases lay in between. From germline, CDR1 is SGHTA and CDR2 FQGNSA. The CDR3 consists of 14 residues. CDR3 in amino acids: CASSLDGGWQPQHF. For the CDR3, the DNA is TGTGCCAGCAGCTTAGATGGGGGCTGGCAGCCCCAGCATTTT.

The V and J genes are TRBV19 and TRBJ2-2, with D possibly being TRBD1 (6 bases). The V gene's germline CDR1 is LNHDA and CDR2 SQIVND (reference sequence). V was pared by 3 bases and J by 0 bases, with 11 bases between. The CDR3 totals 16 residues. CDR3 coding DNA: TGTGCCAGTAGTATCGTCAGGACAGCGAACACCGGGGAGCTGTTTTTT. Translating it yields CASSIVRTANTGELFF.

The rearrangement uses TRBV19 and TRBJ1-1; D unclear. The germline gives CDR1 LNHDA, CDR2 SQIVND (reference sequence). The CDR3 consists of 14 residues. Between the trimmed V and J ends, which lost 1 base and 0 bases, there was a span of 6 bases. The CDR3 protein is CASSIGGLNTEAFF. For the CDR3, the DNA is TGTGCCAGTAGTATAGGCGGATTGAACACTGAAGCTTTCTTT.

V and J are TRBV7-9 and TRBJ2-5, with D perhaps TRBD2 (6 bases). The V end was cut by 0 bases, the J end by 7 bases, with 15 bases between. CDR3 length: 15 residues. Germline CDR1 reads SEHNR; CDR2 reads FQNEAQ (reference sequence). CDR3 protein: CASSLATARGRTQYF. As DNA, the CDR3 is TGTGCCAGCAGCTTAGCTACCGCGCGGGGCCGGACCCAGTACTTC.

V gene TRBV14 combines with J gene TRBJ2-2; 9 positions agree with TRBD1. CDR1 is SGHDN and CDR2 is FVKESK in the germline V gene. This CDR3 has 14 amino acids. Trimming cost V 9 bases and J 2 bases; bases outside gene matches: 4. The CDR3 sequence: CASRQGVNTGELFF. The CDR3 DNA follows: TGTGCCAGTCGACAGGGGGTCAACACCGGGGAGCTGTTTTTT.

The rearrangement joins TRBV7-9 to TRBJ1-5; 7 nucleotides align to TRBD1. Germline V CDR1 and CDR2: SEHNR, FQNEAQ (reference sequence). V was pared by 5 bases and J by 0 bases, with 7 bases of the junction left unmatched. The CDR3 extends over 16 amino acids. CDR3 sequence reads: CASSGRGTVSNQPQHF. In DNA form, the CDR3 reads TGTGCCAGCAGCGGACGCGGGACAGTTAGCAATCAGCCCCAGCATTTT.

The V call is TRBV20-1, the J call TRBJ2-7, with a weak D call TRBD1 (5 bases). Germline CDR1 reads DFQATT; CDR2 reads SNEGSKA (reference sequence). The CDR3 runs 16 residues. Trimming took 3 bases from V and 2 from J, leaving 20 bases between them. The CDR3 sequence is CSASPHRRTHTYEQYF. In DNA, the CDR3 is TGCAGTGCTAGTCCCCACCGGCGGACACATACCTACGAGCAGTACTTC.

This clone appeared a single time. V usage is TRBV7-3 and J usage is TRBJ2-1, with TRBD2 matching over 10 bases. Germline V gene sequence: CDR1 SGHTA, CDR2 FQGTGA. J lost 8 bases, V lost 5 bases, and 12 bases had no gene match. This CDR3 region has 16 residues. DNA for the CDR3: TGTGCCAGCAGCACCCAGGCTAGCGGGAGTGCGGATGAGCAGTTCTTC. Protein: CASSTQASGSADEQFF.